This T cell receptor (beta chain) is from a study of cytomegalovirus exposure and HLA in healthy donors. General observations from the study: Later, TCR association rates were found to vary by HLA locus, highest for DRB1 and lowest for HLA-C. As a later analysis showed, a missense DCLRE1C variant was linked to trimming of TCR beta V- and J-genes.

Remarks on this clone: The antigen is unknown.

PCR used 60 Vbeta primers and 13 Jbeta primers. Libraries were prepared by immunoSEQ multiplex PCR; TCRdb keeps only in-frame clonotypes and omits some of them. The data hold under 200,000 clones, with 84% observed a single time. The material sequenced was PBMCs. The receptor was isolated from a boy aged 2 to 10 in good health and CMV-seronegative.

The CDR3 loop reads CASSQPTGARDTGELFF. CDR3 in DNA: TGCGCCAGCAGCCAACCGACAGGGGCGCGGGACACCGGGGAGCTGTTTTTT. V gene TRBV4-1 combines with J gene TRBJ2-2; 8 nucleotides match TRBD1. This CDR3 is built from 17 residues. J lost 3 bases, V lost 2 bases, and 8 bases had no gene match. Germline CDR1 is MGHRA and CDR2 is YSYEKL.